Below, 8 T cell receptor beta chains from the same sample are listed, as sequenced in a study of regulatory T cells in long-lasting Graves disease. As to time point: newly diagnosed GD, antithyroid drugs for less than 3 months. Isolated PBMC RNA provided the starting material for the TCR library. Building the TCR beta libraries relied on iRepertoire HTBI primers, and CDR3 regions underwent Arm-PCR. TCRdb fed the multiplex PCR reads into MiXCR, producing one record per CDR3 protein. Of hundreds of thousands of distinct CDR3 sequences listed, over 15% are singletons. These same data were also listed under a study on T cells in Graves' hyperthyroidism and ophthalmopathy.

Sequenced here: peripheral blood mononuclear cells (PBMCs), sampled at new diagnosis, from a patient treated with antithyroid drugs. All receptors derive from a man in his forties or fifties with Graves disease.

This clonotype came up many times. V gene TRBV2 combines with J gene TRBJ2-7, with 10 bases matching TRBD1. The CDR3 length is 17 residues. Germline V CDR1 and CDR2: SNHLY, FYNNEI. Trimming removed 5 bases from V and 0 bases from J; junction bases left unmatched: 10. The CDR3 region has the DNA TGTGCCAGCAGTAAACCAGACAGGGGGCCTGTCTCCTACGAGCAGTACTTC. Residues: CASSKPDRGPVSYEQYF.

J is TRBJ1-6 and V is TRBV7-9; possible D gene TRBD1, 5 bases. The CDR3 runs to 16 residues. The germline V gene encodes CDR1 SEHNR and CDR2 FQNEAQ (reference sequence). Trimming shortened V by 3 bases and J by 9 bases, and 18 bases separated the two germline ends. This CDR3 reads CASSFFVGGRGSPLHF. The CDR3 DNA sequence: TGTGCCAGCAGCTTTTTTGTGGGGGGAAGAGGTTCACCCCTCCACTTT.

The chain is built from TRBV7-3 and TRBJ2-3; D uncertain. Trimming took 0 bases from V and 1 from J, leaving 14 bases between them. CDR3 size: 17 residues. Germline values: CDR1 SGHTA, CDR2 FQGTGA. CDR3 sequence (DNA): TGTGCCAGCAGCTTAACGATCCAACGGTCTGGCACAGATACGCAGTATTTT. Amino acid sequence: CASSLTIQRSGTDTQYF.

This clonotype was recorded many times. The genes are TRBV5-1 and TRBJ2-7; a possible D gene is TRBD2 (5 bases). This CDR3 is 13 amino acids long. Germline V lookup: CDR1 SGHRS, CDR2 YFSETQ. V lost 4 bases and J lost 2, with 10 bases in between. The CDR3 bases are TGCGCCAGCAGCCCTTGGGGAGCCTACGAGCAGTACTTC. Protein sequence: CASSPWGAYEQYF.

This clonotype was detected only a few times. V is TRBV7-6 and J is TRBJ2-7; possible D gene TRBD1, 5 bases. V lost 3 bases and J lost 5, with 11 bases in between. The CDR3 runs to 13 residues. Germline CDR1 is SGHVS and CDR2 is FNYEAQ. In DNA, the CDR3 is TGTGCCAGCAGCTTCCCAGGGATAAACGAGCAGTACTTC. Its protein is CASSFPGINEQYF.

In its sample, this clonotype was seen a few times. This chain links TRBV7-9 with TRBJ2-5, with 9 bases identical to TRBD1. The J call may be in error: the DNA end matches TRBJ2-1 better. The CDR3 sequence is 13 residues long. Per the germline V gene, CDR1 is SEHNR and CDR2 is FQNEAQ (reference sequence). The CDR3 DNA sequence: TGTGCCAGCAGCAAGGGACAGGGCGATGAGCAGTTCTTC. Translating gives CASSKGQGDEQFF.

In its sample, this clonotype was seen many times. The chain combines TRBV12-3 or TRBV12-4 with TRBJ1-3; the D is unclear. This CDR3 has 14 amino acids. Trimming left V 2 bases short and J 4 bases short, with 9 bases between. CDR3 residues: CASSLYQDGNTIYF. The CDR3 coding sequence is TGTGCCAGCAGTTTATACCAGGACGGAAACACCATATATTTT.

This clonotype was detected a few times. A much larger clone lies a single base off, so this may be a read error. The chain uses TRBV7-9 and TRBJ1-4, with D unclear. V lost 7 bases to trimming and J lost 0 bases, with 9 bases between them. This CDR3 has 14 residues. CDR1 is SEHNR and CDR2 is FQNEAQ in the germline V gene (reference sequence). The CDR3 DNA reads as TGTGCCAGCACCCTGAGGGCAACTAATGAAAAACTGTTTTTT. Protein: CASTLRATNEKLFF.